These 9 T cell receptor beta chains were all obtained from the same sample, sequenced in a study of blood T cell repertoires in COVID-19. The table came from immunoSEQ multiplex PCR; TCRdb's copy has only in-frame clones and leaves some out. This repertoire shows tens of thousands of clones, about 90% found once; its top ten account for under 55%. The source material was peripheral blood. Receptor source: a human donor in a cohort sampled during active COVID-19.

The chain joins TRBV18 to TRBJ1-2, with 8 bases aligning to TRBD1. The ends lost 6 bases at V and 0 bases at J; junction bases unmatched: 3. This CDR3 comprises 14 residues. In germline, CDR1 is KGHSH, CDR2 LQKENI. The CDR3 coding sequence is TGTGCCAGCTCCCTGGACAGGGCTAACTATGGCTACACCTTC. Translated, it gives CASSLDRANYGYTF.

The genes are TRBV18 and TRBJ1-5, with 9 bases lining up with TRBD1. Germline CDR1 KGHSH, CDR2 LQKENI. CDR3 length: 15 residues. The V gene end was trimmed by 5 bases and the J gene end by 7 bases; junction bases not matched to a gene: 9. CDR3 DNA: TGTGCCAGCTCAGGCCGGGACAGGGCTGGGCAGCCCCAGCATTTT. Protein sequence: CASSGRDRAGQPQHF.

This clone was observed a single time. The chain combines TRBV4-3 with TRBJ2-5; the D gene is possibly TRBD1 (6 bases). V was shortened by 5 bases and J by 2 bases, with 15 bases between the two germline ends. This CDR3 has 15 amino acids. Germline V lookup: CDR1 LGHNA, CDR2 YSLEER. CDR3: CASSGSGDRQETQYF. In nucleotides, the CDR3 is TGCGCCAGCAGCGGTTCAGGTGACAGGCAAGAGACCCAGTACTTC.

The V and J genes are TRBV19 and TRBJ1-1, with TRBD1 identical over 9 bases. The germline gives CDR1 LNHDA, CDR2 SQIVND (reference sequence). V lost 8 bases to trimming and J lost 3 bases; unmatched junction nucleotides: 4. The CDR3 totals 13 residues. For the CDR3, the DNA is TGTGCCAGTGGACAGGGGCAGGACACTGAAGCTTTCTTT. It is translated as CASGQGQDTEAFF.

CDR3 protein: CASSFQRSTDTQYF. The CDR3 DNA is TGTGCCAGCAGCTTCCAGCGTAGCACAGATACGCAGTATTTT. V usage is TRBV7-2 and J usage is TRBJ2-3; D ambiguous. This CDR3 comprises 14 residues. CDR1 is SGHTA and CDR2 is FQGNSA in the germline V gene. V lost 3 bases and J lost 0, with 7 bases in between.

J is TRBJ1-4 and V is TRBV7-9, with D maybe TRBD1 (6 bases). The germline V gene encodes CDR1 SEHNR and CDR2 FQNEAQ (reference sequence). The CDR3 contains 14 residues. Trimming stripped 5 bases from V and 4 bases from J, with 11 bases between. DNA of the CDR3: TGTGCCAGCAGCCCCGGACAGCTTAATGAAAAACTGTTTTTT. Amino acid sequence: CASSPGQLNEKLFF.

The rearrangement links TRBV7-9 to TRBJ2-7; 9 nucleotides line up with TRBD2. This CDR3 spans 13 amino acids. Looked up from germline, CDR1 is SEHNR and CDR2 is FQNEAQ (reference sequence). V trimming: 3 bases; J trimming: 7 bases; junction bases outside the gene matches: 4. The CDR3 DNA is TGTGCCAGCAGCTTCCTGGCGGGAGGGGAGCAGTACTTC. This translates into CASSFLAGGEQYF.

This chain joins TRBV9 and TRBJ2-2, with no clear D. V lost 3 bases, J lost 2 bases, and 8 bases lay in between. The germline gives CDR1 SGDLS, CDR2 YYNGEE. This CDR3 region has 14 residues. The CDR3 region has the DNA TGTGCCAGCAGCGCTACTCCTAACACCGGGGAGCTGTTTTTT. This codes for CASSATPNTGELFF.

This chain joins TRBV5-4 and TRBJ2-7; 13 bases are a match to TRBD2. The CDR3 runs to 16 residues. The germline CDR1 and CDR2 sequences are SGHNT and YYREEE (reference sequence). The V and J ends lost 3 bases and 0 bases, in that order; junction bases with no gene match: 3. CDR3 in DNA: TGTGCCAGCAGCTCGAGGACTAGCGGGAGCTCCTACGAGCAGTACTTC. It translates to CASSSRTSGSSYEQYF.